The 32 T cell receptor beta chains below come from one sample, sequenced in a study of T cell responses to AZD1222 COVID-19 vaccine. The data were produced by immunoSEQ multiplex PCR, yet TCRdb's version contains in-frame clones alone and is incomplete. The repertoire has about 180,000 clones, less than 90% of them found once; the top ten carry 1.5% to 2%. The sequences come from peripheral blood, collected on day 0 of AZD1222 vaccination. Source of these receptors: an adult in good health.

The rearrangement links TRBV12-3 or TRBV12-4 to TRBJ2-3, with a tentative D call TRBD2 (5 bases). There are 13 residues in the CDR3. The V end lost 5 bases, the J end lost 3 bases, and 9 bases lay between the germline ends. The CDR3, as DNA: TGTGCCAGCAGTAACTCGGGAACAGATACGCAGTATTTT. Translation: CASSNSGTDTQYF.

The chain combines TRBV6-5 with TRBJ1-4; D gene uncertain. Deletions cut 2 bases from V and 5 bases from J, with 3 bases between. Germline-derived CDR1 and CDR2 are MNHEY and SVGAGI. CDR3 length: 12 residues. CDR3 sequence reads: CASSYGNEKLFF. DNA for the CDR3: TGTGCCAGCAGTTACGGGAATGAAAAACTGTTTTTT.

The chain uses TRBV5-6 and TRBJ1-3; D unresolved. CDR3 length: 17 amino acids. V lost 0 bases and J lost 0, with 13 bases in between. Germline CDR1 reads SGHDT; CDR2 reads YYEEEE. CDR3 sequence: CASSLAVGIFSGNTIYF. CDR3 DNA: TGTGCCAGCAGCTTGGCGGTAGGAATCTTCTCTGGAAACACCATATATTTT.

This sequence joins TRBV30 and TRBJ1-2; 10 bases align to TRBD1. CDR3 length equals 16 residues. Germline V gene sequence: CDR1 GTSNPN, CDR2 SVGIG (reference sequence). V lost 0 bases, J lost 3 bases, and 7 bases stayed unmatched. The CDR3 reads CAWSVGRQGAHYGYTF. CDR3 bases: TGTGCCTGGAGTGTGGGGAGACAGGGGGCCCACTATGGCTACACCTTC.

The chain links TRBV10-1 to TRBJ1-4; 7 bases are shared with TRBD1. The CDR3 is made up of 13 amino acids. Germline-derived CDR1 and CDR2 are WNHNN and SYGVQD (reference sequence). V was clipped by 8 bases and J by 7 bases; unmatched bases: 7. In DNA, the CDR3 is TGCGCCAGCTCGGGGGGGACAGCTGAAAAACTGTTTTTT. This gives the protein CASSGGTAEKLFF.

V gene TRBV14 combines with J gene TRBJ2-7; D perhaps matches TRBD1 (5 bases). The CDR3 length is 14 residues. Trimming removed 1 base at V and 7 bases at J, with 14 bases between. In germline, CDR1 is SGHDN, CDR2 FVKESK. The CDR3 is CASSQALPQGEQYF. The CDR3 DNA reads TGTGCCAGCAGCCAAGCCCTACCCCAGGGAGAGCAGTACTTC.

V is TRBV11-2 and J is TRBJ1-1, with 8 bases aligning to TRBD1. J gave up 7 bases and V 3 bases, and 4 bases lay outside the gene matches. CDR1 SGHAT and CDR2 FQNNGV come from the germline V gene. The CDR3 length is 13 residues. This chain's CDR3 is CASSFRGLGEAFF. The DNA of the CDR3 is TGTGCCAGCAGCTTCAGGGGGCTAGGTGAAGCTTTCTTT.

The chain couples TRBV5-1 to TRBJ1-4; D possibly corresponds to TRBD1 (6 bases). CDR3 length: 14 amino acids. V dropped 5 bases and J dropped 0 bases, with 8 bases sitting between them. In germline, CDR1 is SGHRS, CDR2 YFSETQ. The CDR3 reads CASRQGTTNEKLFF. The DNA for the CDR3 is TGCGCCAGCAGACAGGGAACAACTAATGAAAAACTGTTTTTT.

The CDR3 loop reads CASSWGGTGAKDGYTF. The DNA for the CDR3 is TGTGCCAGCAGTTGGGGGGGGACAGGGGCTAAAGATGGCTACACCTTC. V and J are TRBV28 and TRBJ1-2, with 10 nucleotides matching TRBD1. Germline CDR1 is MDHEN and CDR2 is SYDVKM. The V and J ends lost 4 bases and 6 bases, in that order; junction bases with no gene match: 11. This CDR3 comprises 16 residues.

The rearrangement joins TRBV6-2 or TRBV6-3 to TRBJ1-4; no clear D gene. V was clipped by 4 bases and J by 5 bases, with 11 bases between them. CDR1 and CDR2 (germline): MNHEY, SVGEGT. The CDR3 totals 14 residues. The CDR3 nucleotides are TGTGCCAGCAGTTCTCCGGGATCGAATGAAAAACTGTTTTTT. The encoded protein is CASSSPGSNEKLFF.

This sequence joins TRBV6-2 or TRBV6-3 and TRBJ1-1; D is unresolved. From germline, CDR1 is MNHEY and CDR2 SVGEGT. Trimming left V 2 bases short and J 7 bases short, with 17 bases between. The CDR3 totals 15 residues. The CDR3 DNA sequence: TGTGCCAGCAGTTACGGAGGAACCATCTTTATTGAAGCTTTCTTT. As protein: CASSYGGTIFIEAFF.

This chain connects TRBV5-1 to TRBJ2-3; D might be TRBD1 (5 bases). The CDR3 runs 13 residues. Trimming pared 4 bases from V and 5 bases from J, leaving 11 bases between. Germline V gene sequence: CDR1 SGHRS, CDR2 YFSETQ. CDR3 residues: CASSLPTEDTQYF. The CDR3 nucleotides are TGCGCCAGCAGCCTACCGACAGAAGATACGCAGTATTTT.

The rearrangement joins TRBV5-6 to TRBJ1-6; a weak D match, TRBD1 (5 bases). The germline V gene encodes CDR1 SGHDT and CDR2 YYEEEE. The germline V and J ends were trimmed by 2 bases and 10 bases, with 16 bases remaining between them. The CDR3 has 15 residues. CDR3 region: CASSFTGSGESPLHF. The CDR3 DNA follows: TGTGCCAGCAGCTTCACCGGGTCGGGGGAATCACCCCTCCACTTT.

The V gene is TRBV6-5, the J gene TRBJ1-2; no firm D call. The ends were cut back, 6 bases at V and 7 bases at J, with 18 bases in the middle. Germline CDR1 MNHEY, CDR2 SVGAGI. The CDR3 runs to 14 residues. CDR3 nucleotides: TGTGCCAGCAGCCCCGCGGTGGTGGTGGGTGGCTACACCTTC. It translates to CASSPAVVVGGYTF.

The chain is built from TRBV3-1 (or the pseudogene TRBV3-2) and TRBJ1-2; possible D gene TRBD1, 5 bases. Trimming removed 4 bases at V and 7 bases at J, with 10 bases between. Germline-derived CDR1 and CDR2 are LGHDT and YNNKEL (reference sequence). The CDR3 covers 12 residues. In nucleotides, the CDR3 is TGTGCCAGCAGCCTAGGGACTCGTGGCTACACCTTC. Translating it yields CASSLGTRGYTF.

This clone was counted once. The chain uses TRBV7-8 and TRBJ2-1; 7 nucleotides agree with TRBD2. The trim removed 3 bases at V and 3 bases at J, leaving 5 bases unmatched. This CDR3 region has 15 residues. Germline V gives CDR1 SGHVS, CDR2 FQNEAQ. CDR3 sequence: CASSLRDYVYNEQFF. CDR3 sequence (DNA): TGTGCCAGCAGCTTGCGGGACTACGTCTACAATGAGCAGTTCTTC.

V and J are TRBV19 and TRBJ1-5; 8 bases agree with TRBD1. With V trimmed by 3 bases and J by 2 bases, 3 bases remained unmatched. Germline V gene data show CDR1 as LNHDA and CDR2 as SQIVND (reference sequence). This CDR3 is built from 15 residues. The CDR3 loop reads CASSMTGVGNQPQHF. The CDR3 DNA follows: TGTGCCAGTAGTATGACAGGGGTCGGCAATCAGCCCCAGCATTTT.

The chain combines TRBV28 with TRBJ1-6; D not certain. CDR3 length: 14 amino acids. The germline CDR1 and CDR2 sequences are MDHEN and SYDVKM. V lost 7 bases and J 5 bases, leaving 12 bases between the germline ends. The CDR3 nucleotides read TGTGCCAGCATCTCGGGAGGCGATAATTCACCCCTCCACTTT. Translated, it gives CASISGGDNSPLHF.

The DNA of the CDR3 is TGTGCCAGTAGTATAGACAAGAGCTCCTACAATGAGCAGTTCTTC. Protein product: CASSIDKSSYNEQFF. The V and J genes are TRBV19 and TRBJ2-1; D is ambiguous. There are 15 residues in the CDR3. Deletions cut 0 bases from V and 0 bases from J, with 6 bases between. The germline V gene has CDR1 LNHDA and CDR2 SQIVND (reference sequence).

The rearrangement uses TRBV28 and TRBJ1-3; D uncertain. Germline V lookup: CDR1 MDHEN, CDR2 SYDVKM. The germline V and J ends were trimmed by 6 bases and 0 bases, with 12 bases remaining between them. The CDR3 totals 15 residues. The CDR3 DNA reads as TGTGCCAGCAGCCCCCTTGGGAGCTCTGGAAACACCATATATTTT. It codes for CASSPLGSSGNTIYF. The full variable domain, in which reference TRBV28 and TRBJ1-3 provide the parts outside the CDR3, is DVKVTQSSRYLVKRTGEKVFLECVQDMDHENMFWYRQDPGLGLRLIYFSYDVKMKEKGDIPEGYSVSREKKERFSLILESASTNQTSMYLCASSPLGSSGNTIYFGEGSWLTVV.

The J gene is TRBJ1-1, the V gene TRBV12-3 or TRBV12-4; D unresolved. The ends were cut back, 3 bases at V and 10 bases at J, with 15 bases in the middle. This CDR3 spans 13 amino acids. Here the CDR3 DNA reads TGTGCCAGCAGTTTGGGCCGGAACCTGTTAGCTTTCTTT. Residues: CASSLGRNLLAFF.

This CDR3 reads CASSQRPFPLTSTDTQYF. The CDR3 DNA is TGTGCCAGCAGCCAACGGCCTTTTCCACTCACTAGCACAGATACGCAGTATTTT. The genes are TRBV3-1 (or the pseudogene TRBV3-2) and TRBJ2-3, with unresolved D. The germline V gene encodes CDR1 LGHDT and CDR2 YNNKEL (reference sequence). V was shortened by 2 bases and J by 0 bases, with 18 bases between the two germline ends. The CDR3 runs 18 residues.

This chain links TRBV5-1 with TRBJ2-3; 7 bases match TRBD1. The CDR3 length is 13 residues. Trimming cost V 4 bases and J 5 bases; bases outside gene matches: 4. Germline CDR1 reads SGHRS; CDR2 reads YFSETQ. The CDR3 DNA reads TGCGCCAGCAGCCCGGGGACAGAAGATACGCAGTATTTT. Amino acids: CASSPGTEDTQYF.

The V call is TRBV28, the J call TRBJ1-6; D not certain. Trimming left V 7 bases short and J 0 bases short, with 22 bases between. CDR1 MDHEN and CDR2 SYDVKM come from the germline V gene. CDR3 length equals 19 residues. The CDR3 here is CASTVSGRKLNSYNSPLHF. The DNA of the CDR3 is TGTGCCAGCACAGTTTCGGGCAGGAAACTGAACTCCTATAATTCACCCCTCCACTTT.

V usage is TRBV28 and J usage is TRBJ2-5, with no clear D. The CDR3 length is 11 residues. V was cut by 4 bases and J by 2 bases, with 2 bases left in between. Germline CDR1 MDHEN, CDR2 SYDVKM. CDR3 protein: CASSSQETQYF. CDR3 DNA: TGTGCCAGCAGTTCACAAGAGACCCAGTACTTC.

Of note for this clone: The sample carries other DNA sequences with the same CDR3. CDR3 nucleotide sequence: TGTGCCAGCAGTTTGGGGCAGGGAGGCTATGGCTACACCTTC. Its protein is CASSLGQGGYGYTF. This sequence joins TRBV28 and TRBJ1-2; perhaps TRBD1 as D (5 bases). In germline, CDR1 is MDHEN, CDR2 SYDVKM. Trimming stripped 3 bases from V and 4 bases from J, with 12 bases between. This CDR3 region has 14 residues.

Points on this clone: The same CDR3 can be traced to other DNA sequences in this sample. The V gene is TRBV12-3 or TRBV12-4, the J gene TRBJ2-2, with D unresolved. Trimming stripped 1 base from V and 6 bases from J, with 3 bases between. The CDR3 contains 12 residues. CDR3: CASSLGAGELFF. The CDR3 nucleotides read TGTGCCAGCAGTTTAGGGGCCGGGGAGCTGTTTTTT.

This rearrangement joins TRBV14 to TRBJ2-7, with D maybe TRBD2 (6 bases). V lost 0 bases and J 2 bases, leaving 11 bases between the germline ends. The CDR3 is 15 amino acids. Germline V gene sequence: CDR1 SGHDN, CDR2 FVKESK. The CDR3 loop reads CASSQDLAAAYEQYF. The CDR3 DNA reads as TGTGCCAGCAGCCAAGACTTAGCGGCAGCCTACGAGCAGTACTTC.

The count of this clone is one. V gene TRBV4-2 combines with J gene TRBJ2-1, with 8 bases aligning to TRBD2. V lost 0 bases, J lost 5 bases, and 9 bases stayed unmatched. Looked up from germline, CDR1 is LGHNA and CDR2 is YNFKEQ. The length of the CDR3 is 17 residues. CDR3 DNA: TGTGCCAGCAGCCAAGAGGAGGGCTTAGCGGGACACAATGAGCAGTTCTTC. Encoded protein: CASSQEEGLAGHNEQFF.

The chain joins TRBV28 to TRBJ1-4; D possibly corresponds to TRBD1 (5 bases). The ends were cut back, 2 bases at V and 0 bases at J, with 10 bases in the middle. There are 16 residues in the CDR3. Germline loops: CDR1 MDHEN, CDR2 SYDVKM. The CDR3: CASSLIGAATNEKLFF. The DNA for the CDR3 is TGTGCCAGCAGTTTAATCGGGGCAGCAACTAATGAAAAACTGTTTTTT.

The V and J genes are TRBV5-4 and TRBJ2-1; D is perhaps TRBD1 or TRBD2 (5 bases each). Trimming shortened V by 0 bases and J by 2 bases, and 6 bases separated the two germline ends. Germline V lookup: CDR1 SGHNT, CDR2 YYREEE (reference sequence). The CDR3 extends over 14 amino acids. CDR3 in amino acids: CASSLVGAYNEQFF. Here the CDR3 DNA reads TGTGCCAGCAGCTTGGTGGGGGCCTACAATGAGCAGTTCTTC.

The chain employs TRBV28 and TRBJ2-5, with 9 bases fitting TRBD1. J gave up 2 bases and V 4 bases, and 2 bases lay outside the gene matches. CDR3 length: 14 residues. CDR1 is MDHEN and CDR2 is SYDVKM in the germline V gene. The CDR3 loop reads CASSSTGGQETQYF. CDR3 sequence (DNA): TGTGCCAGCAGTTCGACAGGGGGGCAAGAGACCCAGTACTTC.